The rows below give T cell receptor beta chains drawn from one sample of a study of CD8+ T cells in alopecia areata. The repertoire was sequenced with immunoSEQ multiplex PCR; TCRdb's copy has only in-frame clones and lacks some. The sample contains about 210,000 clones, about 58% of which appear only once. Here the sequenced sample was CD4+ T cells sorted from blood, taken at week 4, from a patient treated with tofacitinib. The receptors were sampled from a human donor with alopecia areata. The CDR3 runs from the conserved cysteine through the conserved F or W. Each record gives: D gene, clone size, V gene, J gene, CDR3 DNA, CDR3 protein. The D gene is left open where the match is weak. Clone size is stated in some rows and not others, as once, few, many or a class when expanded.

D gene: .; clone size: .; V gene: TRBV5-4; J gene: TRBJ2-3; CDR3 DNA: TGTGCCAGCAGCCCGGACCGTAGGGCAGATACGCAGTATTTT; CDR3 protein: CASSPDRRADTQYF
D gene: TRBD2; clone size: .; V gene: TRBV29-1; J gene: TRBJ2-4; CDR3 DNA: TGCAGCGTTGCAGGGACTACCAAAAACATTCAGTACTTC; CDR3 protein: CSVAGTTKNIQYF
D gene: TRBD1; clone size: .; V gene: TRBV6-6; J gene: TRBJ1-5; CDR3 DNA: TGTGCCAGCAGTTACGAGGGGGCTAGGCAGCCCCAGCATTTT; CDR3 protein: CASSYEGARQPQHF
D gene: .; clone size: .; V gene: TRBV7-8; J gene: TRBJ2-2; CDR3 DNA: TGTGCCAGCAGCCTTGGGACCCCCGGAGGGGAGCTGTTTTTT; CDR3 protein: CASSLGTPGGELFF
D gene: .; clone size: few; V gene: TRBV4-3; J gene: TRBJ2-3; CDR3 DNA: TGCGCCAGCAGCCAAGATCTCTCGGAAGGGTCAGATACGCAGTATTTT; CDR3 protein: CASSQDLSEGSDTQYF
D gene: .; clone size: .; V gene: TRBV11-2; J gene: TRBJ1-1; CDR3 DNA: TGTGCCAGCAGCTTATCGGGTCTGAACACTGAAGCTTTCTTT; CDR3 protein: CASSLSGLNTEAFF
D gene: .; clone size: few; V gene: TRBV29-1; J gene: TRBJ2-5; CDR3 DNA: TGCAGCGTGGCAAGAGAGACCCAGTACTTC; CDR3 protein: CSVARETQYF
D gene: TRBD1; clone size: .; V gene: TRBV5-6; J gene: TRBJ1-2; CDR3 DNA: TGTGCCAGCAGCGGGGACAGGGGTATCGGCTACACCTTC; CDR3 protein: CASSGDRGIGYTF
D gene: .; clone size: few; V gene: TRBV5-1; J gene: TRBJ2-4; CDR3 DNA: TGCGCCAGCAGCTGGGGGACTGGTTCCAAAAACATTCAGTACTTC; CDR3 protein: CASSWGTGSKNIQYF
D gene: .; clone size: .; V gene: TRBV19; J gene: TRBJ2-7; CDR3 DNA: TGTGCCAGTAGTTTACGGACGGGAAGCTACGAGCAGTACTTC; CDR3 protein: CASSLRTGSYEQYF
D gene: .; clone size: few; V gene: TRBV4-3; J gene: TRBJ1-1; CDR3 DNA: TGCGCCAGCAGCCAAGAGGGGGCCAGGGGTGACACTGAAGCTTTCTTT; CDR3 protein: CASSQEGARGDTEAFF
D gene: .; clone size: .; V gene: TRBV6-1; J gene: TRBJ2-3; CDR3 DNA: TGTGCCAGCAGTGCCCCACTCGAGGGCGTCGGTTATTTT; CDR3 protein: CASSAPLEGVGYF
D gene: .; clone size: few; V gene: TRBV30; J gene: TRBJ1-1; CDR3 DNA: TGTGCCTGGAGTAGTGGGGCCCTACACACTGAAGCTTTCTTT; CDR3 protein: CAWSSGALHTEAFF
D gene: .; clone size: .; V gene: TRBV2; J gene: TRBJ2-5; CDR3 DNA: TGTGCCAGCAGTCGGGACCCACAAGGGGAGACCCAGTACTTC; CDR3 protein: CASSRDPQGETQYF
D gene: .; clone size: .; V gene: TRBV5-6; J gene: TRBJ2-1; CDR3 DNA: TGTGCCAGCAGCTTGGGAGGGGTTACCTACAATGAGCAGTTCTTC; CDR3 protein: CASSLGGVTYNEQFF
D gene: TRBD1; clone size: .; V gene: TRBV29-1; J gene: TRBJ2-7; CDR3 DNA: TGCAGCGTTCGGACAGGGACGAGCTACGAGCAGTACTTC; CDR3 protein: CSVRTGTSYEQYF